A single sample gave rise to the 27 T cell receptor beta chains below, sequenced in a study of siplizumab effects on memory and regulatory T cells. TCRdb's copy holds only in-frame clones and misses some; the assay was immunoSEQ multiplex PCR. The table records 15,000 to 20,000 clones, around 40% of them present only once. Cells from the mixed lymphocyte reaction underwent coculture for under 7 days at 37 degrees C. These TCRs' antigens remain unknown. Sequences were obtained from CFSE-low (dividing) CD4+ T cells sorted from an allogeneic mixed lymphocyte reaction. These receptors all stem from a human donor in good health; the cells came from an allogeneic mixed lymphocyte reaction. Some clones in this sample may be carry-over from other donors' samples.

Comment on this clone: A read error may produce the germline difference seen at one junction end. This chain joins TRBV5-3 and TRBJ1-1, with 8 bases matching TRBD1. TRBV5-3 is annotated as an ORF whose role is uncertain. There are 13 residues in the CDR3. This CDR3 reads CASSWDRYTEAFF. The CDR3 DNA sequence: TGTGCCAGCAGCTGGGACAGGTACACTGAAGCTTTCTTT.

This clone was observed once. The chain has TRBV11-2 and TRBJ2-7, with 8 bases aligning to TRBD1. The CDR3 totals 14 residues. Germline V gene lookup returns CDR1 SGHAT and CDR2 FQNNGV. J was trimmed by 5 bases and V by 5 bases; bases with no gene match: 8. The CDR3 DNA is TGTGCCAGCAGCCCGGACAGGGTTCGGAACGAGCAGTACTTC. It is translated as CASSPDRVRNEQYF.

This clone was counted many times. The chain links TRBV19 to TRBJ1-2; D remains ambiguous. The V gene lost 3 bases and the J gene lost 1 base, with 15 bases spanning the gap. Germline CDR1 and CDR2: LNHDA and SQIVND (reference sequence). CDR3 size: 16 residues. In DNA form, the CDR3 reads TGTGCCAGTAGTATTGGTCCCGGCAGAAGTAACTATGGCTACACCTTC. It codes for CASSIGPGRSNYGYTF.

The CDR3 spells CASSRGTGFSPLHF. The CDR3, as DNA: TGTGCCAGCAGCCGAGGCACAGGGTTTTCACCCCTCCACTTT. The chain recombines TRBV5-4 with TRBJ1-6; possibly TRBD1 for D (6 bases). The CDR3 runs to 14 residues. V was trimmed by 4 bases and J by 9 bases, leaving 14 bases between them. The germline V gene encodes CDR1 SGHNT and CDR2 YYREEE (reference sequence).

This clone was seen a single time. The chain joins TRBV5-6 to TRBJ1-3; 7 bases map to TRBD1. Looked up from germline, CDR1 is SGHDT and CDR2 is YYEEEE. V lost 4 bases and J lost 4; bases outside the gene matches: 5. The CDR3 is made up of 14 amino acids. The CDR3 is CASSSRGAGNTIYF. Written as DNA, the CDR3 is TGTGCCAGCAGCAGCAGGGGGGCCGGAAACACCATATATTTT.

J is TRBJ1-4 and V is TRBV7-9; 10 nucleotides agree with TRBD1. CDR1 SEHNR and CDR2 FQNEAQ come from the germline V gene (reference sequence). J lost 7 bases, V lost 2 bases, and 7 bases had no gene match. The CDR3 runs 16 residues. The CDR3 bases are TGTGCCAGCAGCTTAAATTTGGGACAGGGGTCTGAAAAACTGTTTTTT. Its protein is CASSLNLGQGSEKLFF.

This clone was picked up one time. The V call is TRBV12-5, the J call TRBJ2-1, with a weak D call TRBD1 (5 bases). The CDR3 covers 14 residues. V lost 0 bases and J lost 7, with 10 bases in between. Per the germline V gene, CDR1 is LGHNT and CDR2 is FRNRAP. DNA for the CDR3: TGTGCTAGTGGTTTGGTTCTTACAGGTAATGAGCAGTTCTTC. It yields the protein CASGLVLTGNEQFF.

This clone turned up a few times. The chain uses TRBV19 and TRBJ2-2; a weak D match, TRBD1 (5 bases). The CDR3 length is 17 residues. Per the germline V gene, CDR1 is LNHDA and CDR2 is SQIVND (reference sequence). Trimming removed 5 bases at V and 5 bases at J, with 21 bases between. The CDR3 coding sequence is TGTGCCAGTAGTGCCCTGACAGTACAGGTTCGAACCGGGGAGCTGTTTTTT. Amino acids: CASSALTVQVRTGELFF.

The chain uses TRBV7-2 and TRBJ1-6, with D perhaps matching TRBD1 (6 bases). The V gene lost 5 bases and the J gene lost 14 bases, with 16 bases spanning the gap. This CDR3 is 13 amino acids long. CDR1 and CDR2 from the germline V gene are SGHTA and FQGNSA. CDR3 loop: CASSLSQGMALHF. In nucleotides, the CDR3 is TGTGCCAGCAGCCTTTCACAGGGTATGGCCCTCCACTTT.

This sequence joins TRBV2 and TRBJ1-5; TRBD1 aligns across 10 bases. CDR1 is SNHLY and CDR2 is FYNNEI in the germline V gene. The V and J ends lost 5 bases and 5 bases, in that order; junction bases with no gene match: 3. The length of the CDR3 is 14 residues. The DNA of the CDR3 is TGTGCCAGCAGTTTTGGACAGGGGGATCAGCCCCAGCATTTT. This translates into CASSFGQGDQPQHF.

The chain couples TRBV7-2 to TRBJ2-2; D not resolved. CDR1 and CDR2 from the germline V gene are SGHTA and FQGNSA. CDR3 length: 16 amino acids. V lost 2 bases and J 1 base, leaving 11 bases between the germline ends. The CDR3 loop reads CASSLISPENTGELFF. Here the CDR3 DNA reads TGTGCCAGCAGCTTAATTTCTCCGGAGAACACCGGGGAGCTGTTTTTT.

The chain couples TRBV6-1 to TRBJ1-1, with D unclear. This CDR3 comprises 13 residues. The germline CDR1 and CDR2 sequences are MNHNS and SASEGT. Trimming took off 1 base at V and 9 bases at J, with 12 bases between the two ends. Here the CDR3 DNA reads TGTGCCAGCAGTGAAGTGAGGAGAATGCAAGCTTTCTTT. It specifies CASSEVRRMQAFF.

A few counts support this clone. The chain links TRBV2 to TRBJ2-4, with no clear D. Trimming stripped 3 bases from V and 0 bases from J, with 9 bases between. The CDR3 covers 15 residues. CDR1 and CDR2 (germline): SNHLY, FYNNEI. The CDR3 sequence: CASSDSILAKNIQYF. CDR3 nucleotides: TGTGCCAGCAGTGATTCCATTCTAGCCAAAAACATTCAGTACTTC.

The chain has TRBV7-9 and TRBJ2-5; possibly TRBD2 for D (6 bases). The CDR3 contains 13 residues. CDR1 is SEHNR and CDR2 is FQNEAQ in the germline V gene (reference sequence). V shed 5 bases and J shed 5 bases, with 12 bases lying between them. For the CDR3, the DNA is TGTGCCAGCAGCGAAACTCGGGGGGAGACCCAGTACTTC. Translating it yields CASSETRGETQYF.

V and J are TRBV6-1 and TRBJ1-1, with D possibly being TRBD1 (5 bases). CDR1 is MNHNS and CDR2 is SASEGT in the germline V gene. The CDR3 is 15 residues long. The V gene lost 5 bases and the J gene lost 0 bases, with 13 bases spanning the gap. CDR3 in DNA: TGTGCCAGCAGTTTGTCGGGGGGGATGAACACTGAAGCTTTCTTT. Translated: CASSLSGGMNTEAFF.

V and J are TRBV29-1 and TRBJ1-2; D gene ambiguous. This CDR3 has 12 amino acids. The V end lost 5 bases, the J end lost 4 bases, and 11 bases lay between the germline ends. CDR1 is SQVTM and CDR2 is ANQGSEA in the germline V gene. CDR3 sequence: CSVSEVSYGYTF. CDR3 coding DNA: TGCAGCGTTTCGGAGGTTAGCTATGGCTACACCTTC.

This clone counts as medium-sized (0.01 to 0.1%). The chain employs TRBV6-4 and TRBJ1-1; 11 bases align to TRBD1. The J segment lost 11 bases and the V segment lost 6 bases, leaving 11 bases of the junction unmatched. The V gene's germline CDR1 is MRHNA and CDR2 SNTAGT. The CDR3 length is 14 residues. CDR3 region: CASRRTGGTMGAFF. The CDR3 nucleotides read TGTGCCAGCAGGCGGACAGGGGGCACCATGGGGGCTTTCTTT.

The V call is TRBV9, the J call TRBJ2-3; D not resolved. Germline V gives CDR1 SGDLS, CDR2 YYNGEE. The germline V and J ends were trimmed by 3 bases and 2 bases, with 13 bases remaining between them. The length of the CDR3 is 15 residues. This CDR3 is CASSAAGVITDTQYF. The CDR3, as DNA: TGTGCCAGCAGCGCTGCTGGAGTGATCACAGATACGCAGTATTTT. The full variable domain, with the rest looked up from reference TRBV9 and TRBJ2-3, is DSGVTQTPKHLITATGQRVTLRCSPRSGDLSVYWYQQSLDQGLQFLIQYYNGEERAKGNILERFSAQQFPDLHSELNLSSLELGDSALYFCASSAAGVITDTQYFGPGTRLTVL.

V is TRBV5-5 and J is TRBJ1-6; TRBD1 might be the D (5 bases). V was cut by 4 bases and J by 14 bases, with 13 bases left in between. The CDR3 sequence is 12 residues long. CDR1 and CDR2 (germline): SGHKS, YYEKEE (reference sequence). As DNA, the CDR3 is TGTGCCAGCAGCGGCCCGGTAGGGGCCCTCCACTTT. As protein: CASSGPVGALHF. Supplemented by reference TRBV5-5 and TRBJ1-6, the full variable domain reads DAGVTQSPTHLIKTRGQQVTLRCSPISGHKSVSWYQQVLGQGPQFIFQYYEKEERGRGNFPDRFSARQFPNYSSELNVNALLLGDSALYLCASSGPVGALHFGNGTRLTVT.

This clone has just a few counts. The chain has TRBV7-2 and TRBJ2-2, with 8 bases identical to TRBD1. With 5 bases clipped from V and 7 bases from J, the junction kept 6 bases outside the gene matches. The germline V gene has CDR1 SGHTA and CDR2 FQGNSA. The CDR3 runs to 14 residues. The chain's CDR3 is CASSRQGRIGELFF. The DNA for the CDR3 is TGTGCCAGCAGCCGACAGGGGCGTATCGGGGAGCTGTTTTTT.

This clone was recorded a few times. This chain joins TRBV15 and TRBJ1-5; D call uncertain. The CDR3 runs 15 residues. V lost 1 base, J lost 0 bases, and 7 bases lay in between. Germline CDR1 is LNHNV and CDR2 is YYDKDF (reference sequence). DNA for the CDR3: TGTGCCACCAGCAGAGCTAGGAATAGCAATCAGCCCCAGCATTTT. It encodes CATSRARNSNQPQHF.

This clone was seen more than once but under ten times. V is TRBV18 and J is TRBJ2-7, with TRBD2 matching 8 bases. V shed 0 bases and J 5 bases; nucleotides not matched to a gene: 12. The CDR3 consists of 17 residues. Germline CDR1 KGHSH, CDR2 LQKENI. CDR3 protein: CASSPPRGSGRRHEQYF. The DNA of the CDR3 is TGTGCCAGCTCACCACCGCGGGGAAGCGGGAGACGGCACGAGCAGTACTTC.

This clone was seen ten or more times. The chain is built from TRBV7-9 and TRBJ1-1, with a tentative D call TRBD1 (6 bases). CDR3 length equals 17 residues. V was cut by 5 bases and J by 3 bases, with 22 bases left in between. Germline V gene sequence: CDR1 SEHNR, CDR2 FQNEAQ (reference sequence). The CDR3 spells CASSLTFIPGEYTEAFF. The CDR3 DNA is TGTGCCAGCAGCCTTACCTTTATCCCAGGGGAGTACACTGAAGCTTTCTTT. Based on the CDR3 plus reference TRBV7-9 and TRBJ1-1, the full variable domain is DTGVSQNPRHKITKRGQNVTFRCDPISEHNRLYWYRQTLGQGPEFLTYFQNEAQLEKSRLLSDRFSAERPKGSFSTLEIQRTEQGDSAMYLCASSLTFIPGEYTEAFFGQGTRLTVV.

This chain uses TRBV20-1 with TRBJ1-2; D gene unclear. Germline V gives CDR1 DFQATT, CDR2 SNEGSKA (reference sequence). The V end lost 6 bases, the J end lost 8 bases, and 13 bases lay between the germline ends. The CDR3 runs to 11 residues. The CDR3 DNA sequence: TGCAGTGCCATATCAGGTCTAGGCTACACCTTC. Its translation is CSAISGLGYTF.

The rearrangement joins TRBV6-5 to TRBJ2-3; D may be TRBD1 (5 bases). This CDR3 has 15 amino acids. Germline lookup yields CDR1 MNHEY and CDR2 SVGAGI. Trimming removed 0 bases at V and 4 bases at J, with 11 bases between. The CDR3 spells CASSYSTGIPDTQYF. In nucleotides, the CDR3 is TGTGCCAGCAGTTACTCCACAGGTATCCCAGATACGCAGTATTTT.

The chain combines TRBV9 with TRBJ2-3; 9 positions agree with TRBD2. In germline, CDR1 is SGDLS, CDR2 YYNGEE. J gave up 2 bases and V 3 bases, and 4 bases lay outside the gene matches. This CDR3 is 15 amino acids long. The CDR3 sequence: CASSASGVNTDTQYF. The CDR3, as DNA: TGTGCCAGCAGCGCTAGCGGGGTCAACACAGATACGCAGTATTTT.

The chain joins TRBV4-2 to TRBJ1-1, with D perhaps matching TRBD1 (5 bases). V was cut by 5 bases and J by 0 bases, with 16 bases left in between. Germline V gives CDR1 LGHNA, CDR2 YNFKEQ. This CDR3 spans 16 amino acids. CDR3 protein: CASSYGLTDMNTEAFF. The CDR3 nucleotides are TGTGCCAGCAGCTACGGCCTGACAGACATGAACACTGAAGCTTTCTTT.